Below, 27 T cell receptor beta chains from the same sample are listed, as sequenced in a study of TIL therapy for anti-PD-1-resistant metastatic lung cancer. The immunoSEQ assay was v3. TCRdb's copy holds only in-frame clones and misses some; the assay was immunoSEQ multiplex PCR. Of roughly 60,000 clones listed, roughly 91% are singletons. The time point: pre-treatment sample, taken before nivolumab and TIL therapy. Here the sequenced sample was blood, taken at baseline. Source of these receptors: a person aged 25-85 years with non-small cell lung cancer.

The gene calls are TRBV5-1 and TRBJ2-1; TRBD1 might be the D (5 bases). The CDR3 runs to 17 residues. V was pared by 4 bases and J by 3 bases, with 20 bases between. CDR1 and CDR2 (germline): SGHRS, YFSETQ. The CDR3 DNA follows: TGCGCCAGCAGCCCATTTTCTGACAGCCTACTCTACAATGAGCAGTTCTTC. Translating it yields CASSPFSDSLLYNEQFF.

This clone came up once. The gene calls are TRBV7-9 and TRBJ1-4; 9 bases map to TRBD1. Germline CDR1 reads SEHNR; CDR2 reads FQNEAQ (reference sequence). CDR3 length: 17 amino acids. The trim removed 1 base at V and 3 bases at J, leaving 6 bases unmatched. CDR3 loop: CASSLVKGQGSNEKLFF. The CDR3 DNA reads TGTGCCAGCAGCTTAGTTAAGGGACAGGGATCTAATGAAAAACTGTTTTTT.

This clone was seen just once. The chain is built from TRBV18 and TRBJ1-1; no reliable D call. In germline, CDR1 is KGHSH, CDR2 LQKENI. The CDR3 spans 13 residues. V was cut by 0 bases and J by 3 bases, with 5 bases left in between. The CDR3 region has the DNA TGTGCCAGCTCACCACCCAGCTACACTGAAGCTTTCTTT. Its protein product is CASSPPSYTEAFF.

The chain has TRBV5-8 and TRBJ2-7, with TRBD1 as a possible D gene (6 bases). Looked up from germline, CDR1 is SGHTS and CDR2 is YDEGEE. The V and J ends lost 2 bases and 6 bases respectively, with 15 bases between them. This CDR3 is built from 14 residues. CDR3 amino acids: CASSLTGMLSEQYF. Written as DNA, the CDR3 is TGTGCCAGCAGCTTAACAGGGATGTTGAGCGAGCAGTACTTC.

This chain joins TRBV4-2 and TRBJ1-4; D is unresolved. The ends were cut back, 2 bases at V and 5 bases at J, with 9 bases in the middle. CDR3 length: 14 residues. Germline V gene data show CDR1 as LGHNA and CDR2 as YNFKEQ. The CDR3 sequence is CASSQSLQNEKLFF. The DNA for the CDR3 is TGTGCCAGCAGCCAATCTCTGCAGAATGAAAAACTGTTTTTT.

CDR3 nucleotide sequence: TGTGCCAGCAGCCAAGATTTCGTTATTCCTAATGGCTACACCTTC. Its translation is CASSQDFVIPNGYTF. This chain joins TRBV3-1 (or the pseudogene TRBV3-2) and TRBJ1-2; the D is unclear. The V and J ends lost 0 bases and 6 bases respectively, with 14 bases between them. The germline V gene encodes CDR1 LGHDT and CDR2 YNNKEL (reference sequence). The CDR3 has 15 amino acids.

The genes are TRBV4-1 and TRBJ1-1; D remains ambiguous. CDR3 size: 16 residues. Per germline, CDR1 MGHRA and CDR2 YSYEKL. V lost 0 bases, J lost 3 bases, and 14 bases lay in between. The chain's CDR3 is CASSQDFPQAYTEAFF. The CDR3 DNA reads as TGCGCCAGCAGCCAAGATTTTCCCCAGGCGTACACTGAAGCTTTCTTT.

This clone appeared a single time. The chain combines TRBV3-1 (or the pseudogene TRBV3-2) with TRBJ1-2; D not certain. Germline CDR1 and CDR2: LGHDT and YNNKEL (reference sequence). This CDR3 has 15 amino acids. The ends were cut back, 5 bases at V and 4 bases at J, with 17 bases in the middle. The CDR3 is CASSSSVVAPYGYTF. CDR3 bases: TGTGCCAGCAGCTCTTCAGTGGTCGCCCCCTATGGCTACACCTTC.

The chain couples TRBV10-3 to TRBJ1-2; no firm D call. This CDR3 contains 12 residues. V lost 6 bases to trimming and J lost 2 bases, with 7 bases between them. Germline V lookup: CDR1 ENHRY, CDR2 SYGVKD. The CDR3 loop is CAISETNYGYTF. CDR3 bases: TGTGCCATCAGCGAAACCAACTATGGCTACACCTTC.

The chain uses TRBV18 and TRBJ1-2; D is possibly TRBD1 (6 bases). The germline V gene has CDR1 KGHSH and CDR2 LQKENI. Deletions cut 3 bases from V and 8 bases from J, with 22 bases between. The CDR3 length is 16 residues. The CDR3 nucleotides read TGTGCCAGCTCACCCCTCCCGGAGGGGGAGTCTATGGGCTACACCTTC. Encoded protein: CASSPLPEGESMGYTF.

The V gene is TRBV12-3 or TRBV12-4, the J gene TRBJ2-2; D is uncertain. The CDR3 runs 12 residues. The germline V and J ends were trimmed by 0 bases and 6 bases, with 2 bases remaining between them. CDR3 coding DNA: TGTGCCAGCAGTTTAGCCCCCGGGGAGCTGTTTTTT. Protein sequence: CASSLAPGELFF.

V usage is TRBV4-2 and J usage is TRBJ2-5, with TRBD1 as a possible D gene (6 bases). CDR1 is LGHNA and CDR2 is YNFKEQ in the germline V gene. The V and J ends lost 3 bases and 3 bases respectively, with 11 bases between them. CDR3 size: 14 residues. CDR3 coding DNA: TGTGCCAGCAGCCACCTGGACAGAGAAGAGACCCAGTACTTC. The encoded protein is CASSHLDREETQYF.

The chain employs TRBV27 and TRBJ2-7; a weak D match, TRBD2 (5 bases). Trimming stripped 6 bases from V and 3 bases from J, with 18 bases between. The CDR3 totals 15 residues. CDR1 and CDR2 from the germline V gene are MNHEY and SMNVEV (reference sequence). The chain's CDR3 is CASRDGGVGSYEQYF. The CDR3 nucleotides read TGTGCCAGCAGGGATGGAGGAGTGGGCAGCTACGAGCAGTACTTC.

This chain uses TRBV15 with TRBJ1-3, with D unresolved. V was cut by 3 bases and J by 7 bases, with 10 bases left in between. Per germline, CDR1 LNHNV and CDR2 YYDKDF (reference sequence). The CDR3 is 13 residues long. CDR3 amino acids: CATSRARSNTIYF. For the CDR3, the DNA is TGTGCCACCAGCAGGGCCCGATCTAACACCATATATTTT.

This clone has only one observation. CDR3 coding DNA: TGTGCCAGCAGCCAGGAGATGGGGGATAGGGAAAAACTGTTTTTT. It encodes CASSQEMGDREKLFF. The genes are TRBV4-2 and TRBJ1-4, with D possibly being TRBD1 (5 bases). The CDR3 is made up of 15 amino acids. The V gene lost 3 bases and the J gene lost 8 bases, with 16 bases spanning the gap. CDR1 and CDR2 (germline): LGHNA, YNFKEQ.

This clone was seen a handful of times. This chain connects TRBV28 to TRBJ2-7, with TRBD1 as a possible D gene (6 bases). The CDR3 length is 12 residues. Trimming shortened V by 2 bases and J by 7 bases, and 9 bases separated the two germline ends. Germline CDR1 reads MDHEN; CDR2 reads SYDVKM. The CDR3 spells CASSLPQGEQYF. The CDR3 region has the DNA TGTGCCAGCAGTTTACCACAGGGAGAGCAGTACTTC.

CDR3 in DNA: TGCAGCGTTCTAGGGGGCAGTTTTGGAGAGACCCAGTACTTC. Protein sequence: CSVLGGSFGETQYF. The rearrangement uses TRBV29-1 and TRBJ2-5, with TRBD1 matching 7 bases. Unmatched junction bases numbered 10, after V lost 5 bases and J lost 4 bases. The germline V gene encodes CDR1 SQVTM and CDR2 ANQGSEA. CDR3 length: 14 residues.

The chain has TRBV4-1 and TRBJ1-2; 7 bases fit TRBD1. The CDR3 totals 16 residues. Germline values: CDR1 MGHRA, CDR2 YSYEKL. Trimming took 3 bases from V and 2 from J; bases not matched to a gene: 9. For the CDR3, the DNA is TGCGCCAGCAGCCAGGTTGCGGGACAGCAGAACTATGGCTACACCTTC. It codes for CASSQVAGQQNYGYTF.

J is TRBJ2-2 and V is TRBV4-1, with 9 bases fitting TRBD2. CDR3 size: 17 residues. The germline V gene has CDR1 MGHRA and CDR2 YSYEKL. V lost 0 bases and J lost 3; bases outside the gene matches: 5. The chain's CDR3 is CASSQDSSGGYTGELFF. CDR3 in DNA: TGCGCCAGCAGCCAAGATTCGAGCGGGGGGTACACCGGGGAGCTGTTTTTT.

V usage is TRBV7-8 and J usage is TRBJ2-3, with 11 bases fitting TRBD2. With V trimmed by 3 bases and J by 5 bases, 10 bases remained unmatched. The CDR3 runs 17 residues. Per germline, CDR1 SGHVS and CDR2 FQNEAQ. In nucleotides, the CDR3 is TGTGCCAGCAGCTTCTGGAAGACTAGCGGGGAAGAAGATACGCAGTATTTT. Translation gives CASSFWKTSGEEDTQYF. The complete variable domain, with remaining parts taken from reference TRBV7-8 and TRBJ2-3, reads GAGVSQSPRYKVAKRGQDVALRCDPISGHVSLFWYQQALGQGPEFLTYFQNEAQLDKSGLPSDRFFAERPEGSVSTLKIQRTQQEDSAVYLCASSFWKTSGEEDTQYFGPGTRLTVL.

This chain connects TRBV15 to TRBJ2-7; D not certain. This CDR3 contains 18 residues. The V end lost 0 bases, the J end lost 2 bases, and 20 bases lay between the germline ends. Germline lookup yields CDR1 LNHNV and CDR2 YYDKDF (reference sequence). The chain's CDR3 is CATSRDSARLRDAYEQYF. As DNA, the CDR3 is TGTGCCACCAGCAGAGATTCCGCCCGGCTCAGAGACGCCTACGAGCAGTACTTC.

This chain joins TRBV9 and TRBJ2-1, with TRBD2 matching over 8 bases. Per the germline V gene, CDR1 is SGDLS and CDR2 is YYNGEE. The CDR3 contains 14 residues. V was clipped by 4 bases and J by 7 bases; unmatched bases: 7. DNA of the CDR3: TGTGCCAGCAGCCCTCCCGGGACTAGGAATGAGCAGTTCTTC. Amino acids: CASSPPGTRNEQFF.

This chain links TRBV3-1 (or the pseudogene TRBV3-2) with TRBJ2-2; D gene uncertain. The CDR3 is made up of 16 amino acids. Trimming removed 0 bases from V and 5 bases from J, with 13 bases in between. Germline CDR1 reads LGHDT; CDR2 reads YNNKEL (reference sequence). The CDR3 reads CASSQDPFGLTGELFF. As DNA, the CDR3 is TGTGCCAGCAGCCAAGACCCTTTTGGTTTAACCGGGGAGCTGTTTTTT.

The CDR3 bases are TGTGCCAGCTCACCGCGACAGGGGGCTCAAGAGACCCAGTACTTC. Translated, it gives CASSPRQGAQETQYF. The J gene is TRBJ2-5, the V gene TRBV18, with 10 bases that match TRBD1. Germline CDR1 reads KGHSH; CDR2 reads LQKENI. The CDR3 is 15 amino acids. Trimming cost V 3 bases and J 2 bases; bases outside gene matches: 3.

This clone was seen only once. The genes are TRBV15 and TRBJ1-4, with 7 bases aligning to TRBD1. V shed 6 bases and J 7 bases; nucleotides not matched to a gene: 14. The CDR3 has 16 amino acids. The germline CDR1 and CDR2 sequences are LNHNV and YYDKDF (reference sequence). CDR3 sequence reads: CATSLSRDSGSEKLFF. The CDR3 region has the DNA TGTGCCACCAGTCTATCCCGGGACAGTGGGAGTGAAAAACTGTTTTTT.

In this sample, this clone turned up a few times. This chain uses TRBV27 with TRBJ2-7; 8 positions match TRBD1. V shed 5 bases, J shed 9 bases, and the junction held 9 bases outside the gene matches. This CDR3 has 13 residues. Germline V gene data show CDR1 as MNHEY and CDR2 as SMNVEV (reference sequence). The CDR3 DNA is TGTGCCAGCAGTCAGAAGACAGGGGCAGGGCAGTACTTC. It specifies CASSQKTGAGQYF.

The chain uses TRBV2 and TRBJ2-3; D ambiguous. Trimming left V 11 bases short and J 2 bases short, with 8 bases between. This CDR3 has 11 amino acids. CDR1 and CDR2 (germline): SNHLY, FYNNEI. CDR3 nucleotide sequence: TGTGCCGGGGTGATCACAGATACGCAGTATTTT. Translated: CAGVITDTQYF.